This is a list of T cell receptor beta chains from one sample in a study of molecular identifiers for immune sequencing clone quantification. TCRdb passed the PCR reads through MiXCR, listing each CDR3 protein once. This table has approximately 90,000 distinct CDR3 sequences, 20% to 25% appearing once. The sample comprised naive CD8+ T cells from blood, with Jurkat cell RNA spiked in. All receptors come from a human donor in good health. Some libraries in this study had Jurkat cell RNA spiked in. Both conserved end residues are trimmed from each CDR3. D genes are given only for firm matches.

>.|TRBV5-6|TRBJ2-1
ASSLETSYSYNEQF
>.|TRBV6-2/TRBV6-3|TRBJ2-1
ASSTGIYNEQF
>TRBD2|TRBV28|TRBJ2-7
ASSPPLAGTYEQY
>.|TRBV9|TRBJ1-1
ASSVGAFGTEAF
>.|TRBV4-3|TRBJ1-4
ASSTRQGELF
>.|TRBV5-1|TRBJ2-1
ASSLHSSYNEQF
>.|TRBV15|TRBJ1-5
ATSRGMGTDQPQH
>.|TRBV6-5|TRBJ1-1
ASSYSKVTEAF
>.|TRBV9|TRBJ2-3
ASSVDLGGLAEKQY
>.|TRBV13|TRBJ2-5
ASSLRAGSHETQY
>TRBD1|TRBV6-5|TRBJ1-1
ASSYSPLGQAEAF
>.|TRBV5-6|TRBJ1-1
ASRLSWDTEAF
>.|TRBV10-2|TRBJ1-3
ASSESEGGSGNTIY
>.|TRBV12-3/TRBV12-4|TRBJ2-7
ASRGGQLY
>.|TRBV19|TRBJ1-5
ASRLTRVFNQPQH
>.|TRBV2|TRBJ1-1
ASSEDLSEAF
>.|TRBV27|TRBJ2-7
ASSQLSPGGPYEQY
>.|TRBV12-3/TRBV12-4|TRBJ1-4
ASSRWGNEKLF
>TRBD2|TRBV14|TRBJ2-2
ASSQGRRLAPNTGELF
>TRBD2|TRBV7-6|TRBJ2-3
ASSLPGGGADTQY
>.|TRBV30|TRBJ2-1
AWHRFSSYNERF
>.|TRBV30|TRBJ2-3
AWSVLGGDTPY
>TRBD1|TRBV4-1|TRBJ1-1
ASSQSGGRAEAF
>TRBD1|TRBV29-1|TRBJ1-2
SVENGDSYGYT
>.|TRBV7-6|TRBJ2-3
ASSLGGAGRTDTQY
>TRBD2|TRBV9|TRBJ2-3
ASSVVASGGPDTDTQY
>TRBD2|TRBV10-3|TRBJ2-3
AISDPSGASGTYTDTQY
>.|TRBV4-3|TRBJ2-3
ASSQDPGGAGWDTQY
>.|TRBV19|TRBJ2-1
ASSMGNYNEQF
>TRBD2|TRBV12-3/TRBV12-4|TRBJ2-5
ASSRSAGATETQY
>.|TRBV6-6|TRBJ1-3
ASSYLVTSVSGNTIY
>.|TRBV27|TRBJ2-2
ASSLITGELF
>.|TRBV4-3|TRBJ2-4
ASSQDVGGAKNIQY
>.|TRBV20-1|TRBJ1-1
SARFGKGRDTEAF
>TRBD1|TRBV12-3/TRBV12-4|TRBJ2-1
ASTPKGGQGGYEQF
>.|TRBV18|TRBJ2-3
ASSPPSSTDTQY
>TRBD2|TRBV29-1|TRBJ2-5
SVDPPLGPSGAHSETQY
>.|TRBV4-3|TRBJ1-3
ASSQANEPGNTIY
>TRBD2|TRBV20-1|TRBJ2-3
SATPPGLAGVGPDTQY
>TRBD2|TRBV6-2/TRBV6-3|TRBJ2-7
ASSTSGRAWEQY
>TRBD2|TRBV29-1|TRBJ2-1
SVVGTSGGSLNEQF
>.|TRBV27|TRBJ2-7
ASSLASSSYEQY
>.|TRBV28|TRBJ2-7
ASSFSGRGTYEQY
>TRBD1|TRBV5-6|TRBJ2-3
ASSWGQSTDTQY
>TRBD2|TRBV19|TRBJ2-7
ASNPGGLYYEQY